This entry features one TCR beta chain sequence. The antigen is undetermined. TCRdb reprocessed the reads via MiXCR and lists one record per CDR3 protein. The sample records some 500,000 distinct CDR3 sequences, around 30% being singletons. The sample comes from a study of T cell repertoires in cytomegalovirus infection. V was clipped by 0 bases and J by 1 base, with 7 bases between them. Germline V gene lookup returns CDR1 SGDLS and CDR2 YYNGEE. This CDR3 spans 14 amino acids. This chain joins TRBV9 and TRBJ1-1; the D gene is possibly TRBD1 (5 bases). Here the sequenced sample was cultured PBMCs, taken from culture after CMV antigen stimulation. The receptor comes from a human donor in good health (CMV status not recorded). Some clones in this sample may be carry-over from other donors' samples. CDR3: CASSVEGRNTEAFF. As DNA, the CDR3 is TGTGCCAGCAGCGTAGAGGGACGGAACACTGAAGCTTTCTTT.